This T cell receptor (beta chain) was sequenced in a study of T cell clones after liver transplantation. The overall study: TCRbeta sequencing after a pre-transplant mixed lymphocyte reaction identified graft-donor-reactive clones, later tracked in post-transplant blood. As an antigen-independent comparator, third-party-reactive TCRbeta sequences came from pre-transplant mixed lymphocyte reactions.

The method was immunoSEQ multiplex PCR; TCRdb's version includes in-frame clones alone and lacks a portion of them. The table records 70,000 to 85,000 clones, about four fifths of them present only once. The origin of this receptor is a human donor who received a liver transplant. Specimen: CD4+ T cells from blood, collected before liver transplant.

The CDR3 loop is CAISDRTVSDHEQFF. CDR3 bases: TGTGCCATCAGTGACCGGACAGTTTCGGACCATGAGCAGTTCTTC. The V and J genes are TRBV10-3 and TRBJ2-1, with D possibly being TRBD1 (6 bases). Trimming shortened V by 3 bases and J by 8 bases, and 17 bases separated the two germline ends. This CDR3 region has 15 residues. Germline V CDR1 and CDR2: ENHRY, SYGVKD.